This T cell receptor (beta chain) was captured by sequencing in a study of shared clonotypes between healthy human individuals. Findings and caveats of the study: Rarefaction demonstrated incomplete sorted-subset sequencing despite large depth.

TCRdb's table, derived via immunoSEQ multiplex PCR, lists solely in-frame clones and lacks some. This sample has 400,000 to 600,000 clones, with about 96% found just once. Concerning this clone itself: Its antigen is unidentified.

Donors comprised healthy HIV-negative adults lacking recent acute infections or vaccinations. The TCR originated in a woman in her 30s in good health. Sequencing input: naive CD4+ T cells sorted from blood. The subset is: CD45RA+ positively selected.

The CDR3 coding sequence is TGTGCCAGCGGTCAGGGTGGCGAAAAACTGTTTTTT. It is translated as CASGQGGEKLFF. The genes are TRBV2 and TRBJ1-4; D possibly corresponds to TRBD1 (5 bases). From germline, CDR1 is SNHLY and CDR2 FYNNEI. There are 12 residues in the CDR3. V was shortened by 8 bases and J by 8 bases, with 12 bases between the two germline ends.